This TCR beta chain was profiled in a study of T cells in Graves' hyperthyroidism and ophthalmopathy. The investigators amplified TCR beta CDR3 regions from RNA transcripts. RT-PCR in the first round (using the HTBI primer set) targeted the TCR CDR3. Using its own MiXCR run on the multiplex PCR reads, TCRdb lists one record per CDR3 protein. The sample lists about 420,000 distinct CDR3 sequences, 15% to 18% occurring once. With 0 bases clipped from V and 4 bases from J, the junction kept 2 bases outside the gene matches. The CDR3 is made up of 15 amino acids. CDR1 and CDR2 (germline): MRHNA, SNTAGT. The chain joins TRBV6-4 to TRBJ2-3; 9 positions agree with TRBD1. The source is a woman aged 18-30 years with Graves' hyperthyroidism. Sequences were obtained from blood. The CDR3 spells CASSDSGQGPDTQYF. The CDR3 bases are TGTGCCAGCAGTGACTCGGGACAGGGCCCAGATACGCAGTATTTT.